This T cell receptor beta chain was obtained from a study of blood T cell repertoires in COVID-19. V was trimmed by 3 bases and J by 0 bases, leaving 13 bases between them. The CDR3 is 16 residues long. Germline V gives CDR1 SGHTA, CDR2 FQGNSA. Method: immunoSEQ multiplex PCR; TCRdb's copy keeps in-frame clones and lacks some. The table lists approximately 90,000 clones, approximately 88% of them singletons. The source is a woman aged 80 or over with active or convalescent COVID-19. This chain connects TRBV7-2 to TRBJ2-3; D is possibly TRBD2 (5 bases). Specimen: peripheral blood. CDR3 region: CASSFRRGPSTDTQYF. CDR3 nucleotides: TGTGCCAGCAGCTTCCGGCGAGGGCCTAGCACAGATACGCAGTATTTT.